This T cell receptor beta chain comes out of a study of blood T cell repertoires in COVID-19. Overall study context: Collection of acute and convalescent COVID-19 samples took place in the United States, Italy and Spain. Sample material is recorded as cDNA or gDNA derived from T cells, B-cell-depleted T cells, or PBMCs.

Followed over time, Seattle patients had been enrolled while infection was active. Original analysis: Using reference gene primer amplification, nucleated cell counts were estimated. The table came from immunoSEQ multiplex PCR; TCRdb's copy has only in-frame clones and leaves some out. The V and J calls and clone size were taken over from that table, and D and trimming were inferred from the DNA. Seen here are about 170,000 clones, approximately 85% observed once, and the top ten hold around 2.7%. Specimen: peripheral blood. This clonotype was obtained from a woman at least 80 years old with COVID-19, enrolled during active disease.

The CDR3 DNA follows: TGTGCCATCAGTGAGACAGGGGTGGCGCAACTGTTTTTT. Translation: CAISETGVAQLFF. The chain links TRBV10-3 to TRBJ1-4; 7 bases are a match to TRBD1. The CDR3 extends over 13 amino acids. With 2 bases clipped from V and 12 bases from J, the junction kept 6 bases outside the gene matches. The germline gives CDR1 ENHRY, CDR2 SYGVKD.